This T cell receptor (beta chain) was recorded in a study of identical twins (dated by TCRdb to 2015 to 2016). About the full investigation: TCR alpha and beta repertoires from monozygotic twins, unrelated adults of various ages and cord blood were deep-sequenced to test whether fetal clonotypes persist. To rule out contamination, the twin experiments were replicated at different times with different library preparation protocols. General findings and caveats noted by the study authors: Compared with coincidental sharing between unrelated individuals, out-of-frame TCR alpha sequences shared between twins had an excess of sequences with low generation probability. Out-of-frame TCR alpha sharing in monozygotic twins was systematically underestimated by recombination models, whereas sharing between unrelated individuals was in agreement with the recombination models. Abundant cord blood beta clonotypes had fewer insertions, young adult naive repertoires showed a similar but weaker trend, and memory repertoires showed no such trend. Excess twin sharing in beta out-of-frame sequences was weaker because fewer shared sequences lowered the signal-to-noise ratio. Zero-insertion analyses could be partly confounded by invariant T cells such as MAIT and iNKT, though diverse VJ usage argued against such confounding for most clonotypes. Because the same donors could not be followed over many years, conclusions were based on cross-sectional statistical analysis.

Every donor was a healthy Caucasian. This clonotype was counted a single time. The specificity of this receptor is unknown. The input lacks base qualities; no much larger clone sits a single base away. Receptors were amplified or captured by 5' RACE. TCRdb names Illumina HiSeq 2000 as the instrument used. Template switching introduced a universal primer binding site; the final cDNA contained a unique molecular identifier, enabling accurate counting of TCR cDNA molecules. Specific primers in the conserved constant-segment region were used to synthesize first-strand cDNA for TCR alpha and beta chains. Each cDNA library was double barcoded, with a SMART-Mk sample barcode plus Illumina barcodes, to control for contamination. TruSeq adapter sequences and Illumina sample barcodes were added in two successive PCR steps. The Illumina HiSeq platform was used with custom primers to sequence TCR alpha and beta cDNA libraries. The published analysis was carried out like this. MiGEC processed the raw reads to extract unique molecular identifiers, while MiXCR was used to determine the CDR3 positions. Recombination models were inferred per individual with the repgenHMM and IGoR tools using an EM algorithm. Shared clonotype analysis was performed with the tcR package in R, normalizing sharing by the product of cloneset sizes. To study raw recombination free of thymic and clonal selection effects, out-of-frame nonproductive sequences were analyzed. The raw public data were reprocessed by TCRdb itself: fastp quality trimming at Q25, MiXCR clonotype calling, in-frame beta chains only. A single entry per CDR3 protein holds the most common genes and DNA from its merged rows. In this record, the V and J calls reflect TCRdb's handling and not the investigators' own analysis. In this sample the table shows around 1.7 million distinct CDR3 sequences, under 35% of which occur a single time. The ten largest clones add up to approximately 0.25% of the sample.

The CDR3 measures 15 amino acids from cysteine to phenylalanine. Just CDR3 DNA is preserved here, 45 bases in frame from base 1. The germline V gene yields SGHTA for CDR1 and FQGNSA for CDR2. V is pared back by 2 bases and J by 4 bases, with 11 bases lying between the germline termini. The sequence derives from a newborn girl in good health. Sequencing was done on a sample of cord blood. Recombination linked TRBV7-2 to TRBJ2-2; a weak D assignment points to TRBD2 (6 bases agree). The nucleotides are TGTGCCAGCAGCTTACAACTAGCCAGCACCGGGGAGCTGTTTTTT. This encodes CASSLQLASTGELFF.